The sequence of this T cell receptor (beta chain) was determined in a study of T cell changes during pregnancy in multiple sclerosis. After removal of 2 bases from V and 4 bases from J, the junction contained 4 bases not matched to a gene. The CDR3 has 15 residues. The germline V gene has CDR1 MNHEY and CDR2 SVGAGI. Libraries were prepared by immunoSEQ multiplex PCR; TCRdb keeps only in-frame clonotypes and omits some of them. The repertoire holds 50,000 to 65,000 clones, with about 93% as singletons. The clonotype comes from a female donor with multiple sclerosis, enrolled in a pregnancy study. Specimen: CD8+ T cells from peripheral blood mononuclear cells, collected in the second trimester of pregnancy. The chain couples TRBV6-5 to TRBJ1-3, with TRBD1 identical over 8 bases. The CDR3 sequence is CASSYQGAGGNTIYF. CDR3 nucleotides: TGTGCCAGCAGTTACCAGGGGGCAGGAGGAAACACCATATATTTT.